These 27 T cell receptor beta chains were sequenced from one sample in a study of blood T cells in healthy people across ages. PCR was performed a second time for about 6 to 12 cycles using a sample-barcoded 5' primer and a J-beta primer mix. MiXCR, applied by TCRdb to the 5' RACE reads, yields one record per CDR3 protein. The table has roughly 800,000 distinct CDR3 sequences, 55% to 75% seen once. The sequenced sample consisted of blood. These receptors were obtained from a man aged 25-45 years in good health.

This rearrangement joins TRBV5-1 to TRBJ2-7; the D gene could be TRBD1 or TRBD2 (5 bases each). Germline V gives CDR1 SGHRS, CDR2 YFSETQ. Trimming shortened V by 4 bases and J by 3 bases, and 23 bases separated the two germline ends. The CDR3 loop spans 17 amino acids. The CDR3 reads CASSPIFRGDRFYEQYF. The CDR3 DNA follows: TGCGCCAGCAGCCCCATCTTTCGAGGGGACCGCTTCTACGAGCAGTACTTC.

This sequence joins TRBV20-1 and TRBJ2-5; 10 bases are shared with TRBD2. The J call may be faulty, since TRBJ2-7 better matches the DNA end. From germline, CDR1 is DFQATT and CDR2 SNEGSKA (reference sequence). This CDR3 has 14 amino acids. The CDR3 DNA sequence: TGCAGTGCTAGGTTAGCGGGAGGTTCCAACGAGCAGTACTTC. Translated, it gives CSARLAGGSNEQYF.

The V gene is TRBV27, the J gene TRBJ2-7; TRBD2 matches 7 bases. The CDR3 contains 15 residues. V trimming: 0 bases; J trimming: 3 bases; junction bases outside the gene matches: 5. Germline V gene sequence: CDR1 MNHEY, CDR2 SMNVEV (reference sequence). CDR3 coding DNA: TGTGCCAGCAGTTTATCGGCTAGCGGATACTACGAGCAGTACTTC. This codes for CASSLSASGYYEQYF.

The J gene is TRBJ2-7, the V gene TRBV5-1; D unclear. V gave up 2 bases and J gave up 7 bases, with 13 bases separating them. The length of the CDR3 is 13 residues. Germline V gives CDR1 SGHRS, CDR2 YFSETQ. The CDR3 spells CASSFDFVGEQYF. For the CDR3, the DNA is TGCGCCAGCAGCTTTGATTTTGTGGGGGAGCAGTACTTC.

This clonotype appeared a single time. The V and J genes are TRBV7-9 and TRBJ2-7; D call uncertain. This CDR3 spans 14 amino acids. Between the trimmed V and J ends, which lost 1 base and 3 bases, there was a span of 10 bases. Germline assignment: CDR1 SEHNR and CDR2 FQNEAQ (reference sequence). CDR3 sequence: CASSLESRFYEQYF. For the CDR3, the DNA is TGTGCCAGCAGCTTAGAATCTAGATTCTACGAGCAGTACTTC.

The chain uses TRBV11-2 and TRBJ1-2; tentatively, D is TRBD1 (5 bases). CDR1 and CDR2 (germline): SGHAT, FQNNGV. The CDR3 has 16 residues. The ends were cut back, 1 base at V and 6 bases at J, with 18 bases in the middle. The CDR3 here is CASSLGVGQELDGYTF. CDR3 in DNA: TGTGCCAGCAGCTTAGGGGTCGGACAAGAATTGGATGGCTACACCTTC.

There are a few counts of this clonotype. The chain combines TRBV3-1 with TRBJ2-1; D remains ambiguous. Germline assignment: CDR1 LGHDT and CDR2 YNNKEL (reference sequence). The CDR3 has 14 residues. V was pared by 3 bases and J by 7 bases, with 13 bases between. CDR3 sequence reads: CASSQAPITNEQFF. The DNA of the CDR3 is TGTGCCAGCAGCCAGGCCCCTATTACTAATGAGCAGTTCTTC.

In the case of this clonotype: The junction differs from germline at one of its ends, possibly a read error. This chain joins TRBV27 and TRBJ2-3, with 10 positions matching TRBD2. This CDR3 is 15 amino acids long. Germline CDR1 and CDR2: MNHEY and SMNVEV (reference sequence). The CDR3 nucleotides are TGTGCCAGCAGTCCCCGGACTAGCGGAACAGATGCGCAGTATTTT. Protein: CASSPRTSGTDAQYF.

V gene TRBV28 combines with J gene TRBJ1-5; maybe TRBD1 (5 bases). Germline V gene sequence: CDR1 MDHEN, CDR2 SYDVKM. The CDR3 runs 15 residues. The V and J ends lost 5 bases and 2 bases respectively, with 13 bases between them. The CDR3 region is CASSERGPGNQPQHF. CDR3 nucleotides: TGTGCCAGCAGTGAGAGGGGTCCGGGCAATCAGCCCCAGCATTTT.

The chain is built from TRBV6-2 or TRBV6-3 and TRBJ2-3; TRBD1 aligns across 7 bases. J lost 4 bases, V lost 7 bases, and 8 bases had no gene match. The CDR3 sequence is 14 residues long. Germline V gene lookup returns CDR1 MNHEY and CDR2 SVGEGT. The CDR3: CASIGRGLSDTQYF. The DNA of the CDR3 is TGTGCCAGCATCGGAAGGGGGCTTTCAGATACGCAGTATTTT.

CDR3 DNA: TGTGCCAGCAGCCGGCCTACAGGGGGGGGAGCTATGAACACTGAAGCTTTCTTT. This gives the protein CASSRPTGGGAMNTEAFF. The chain joins TRBV7-9 to TRBJ1-1, with 8 bases aligning to TRBD1. Losses at the gene ends were 5 bases for V and 0 bases for J; bases not matched to a gene: 14. Germline V gives CDR1 SEHNR, CDR2 FQNEAQ (reference sequence). This CDR3 comprises 18 residues.

The genes are TRBV11-2 and TRBJ2-3; 7 bases are shared with TRBD1. This CDR3 region has 15 residues. The V gene end was trimmed by 3 bases and the J gene end by 1 base; junction bases not matched to a gene: 4. Germline V gene sequence: CDR1 SGHAT, CDR2 FQNNGV. CDR3: CASSFSTGGTDTQYF. The CDR3 DNA sequence: TGTGCCAGCAGCTTCTCCACAGGGGGCACAGATACGCAGTATTTT.

The V gene is TRBV21-1, the J gene TRBJ2-7; TRBD1 is the table's D call, not checked against the DNA. TRBV21-1 is labeled a pseudogene. The CDR3 has 17 amino acids. The DNA of the CDR3 is TGTGCCAGCAGCATGGATGCCCGGGACAGACGATGCTACGAGCAGTACTTC. It translates to CASSMDARDRRCYEQYF.

The rearrangement uses TRBV29-1 and TRBJ2-6, with TRBD2 matching 9 bases. V dropped 3 bases and J dropped 2; count of bases not matched to a gene: 8. The CDR3 is made up of 17 amino acids. Germline-derived CDR1 and CDR2 are SQVTM and ANQGSEA. The CDR3, as DNA: TGCAGCGTTGACTCGCGGGAGGGGGTTACTGGGGCCAACGTCCTGACTTTC. It encodes CSVDSREGVTGANVLTF.

The chain is built from TRBV27 and TRBJ2-3, with D maybe TRBD1 (5 bases). The CDR3 runs to 15 residues. Germline V gene lookup returns CDR1 MNHEY and CDR2 SMNVEV (reference sequence). The V gene lost 0 bases and the J gene lost 2 bases, with 9 bases spanning the gap. The chain's CDR3 is CASSLSQGFTDTQYF. The CDR3 DNA is TGTGCCAGCAGTTTATCGCAGGGATTCACAGATACGCAGTATTTT.

The V call is TRBV6-1, the J call TRBJ2-1; D is uncertain. The V end lost 1 base, the J end lost 4 bases, and 14 bases lay between the germline ends. From germline, CDR1 is MNHNS and CDR2 SASEGT. The CDR3 is made up of 16 amino acids. The CDR3 is CASSEGGRLTYNEQFF. CDR3 sequence (DNA): TGTGCCAGCAGTGAAGGCGGACGACTGACTTACAATGAGCAGTTCTTC.

This chain uses TRBV16 with TRBJ1-6; D call uncertain. This CDR3 contains 14 residues. With 3 bases removed from V and 14 bases from J, the gap between germline ends came to 17 bases. CDR1 and CDR2 from the germline V gene are KGHSY and FQNENV. The CDR3 DNA sequence: TGTGCCAGCAGCCACCCTGCCCATCCTAGAGCCCTCCACTTT. This translates into CASSHPAHPRALHF.

This clonotype was seen more than once but under ten times. The rearrangement uses TRBV3-1 and TRBJ2-3; D gene unclear. The V end lost 0 bases, the J end lost 3 bases, and 13 bases lay between the germline ends. CDR3 length equals 16 residues. Germline V gene lookup returns CDR1 LGHDT and CDR2 YNNKEL (reference sequence). CDR3 loop: CASSQDGPPRTDTQYF. The CDR3 DNA sequence: TGTGCCAGCAGCCAAGACGGCCCCCCACGGACAGATACGCAGTATTTT.

The rearrangement links TRBV5-1 to TRBJ2-7, with D possibly matching TRBD2 (5 bases). The J call is doubtful: the DNA matches TRBJ2-5 better. Germline V gene lookup returns CDR1 SGHRS and CDR2 YFSETQ. The CDR3 runs to 14 residues. CDR3 in DNA: TGCGCCAGCAGCATGATCGGGGAACAGCAGACCCAGTACTTC. Amino acid sequence: CASSMIGEQQTQYF.

The chain has TRBV6-5 and TRBJ2-4; the D gene is possibly TRBD1 (5 bases). The J call is in doubt because the DNA end fits TRBJ2-7 better. The germline V gene has CDR1 MNHEY and CDR2 SVGAGI. This CDR3 region has 15 residues. The CDR3 bases are TGTGCCAGCAGTTACTCAGGGGTGGATCCGTACGAGCAGTACTTC. Protein product: CASSYSGVDPYEQYF.

The DNA for the CDR3 is TGTGCCAGCAGCCGAGGGGATTCAGGGACGTCGCCCCAGCATTTT. Translated, it gives CASSRGDSGTSPQHF. The V and J genes are TRBV5-6 and TRBJ1-5, with a possible D match to TRBD1 (5 bases). With 4 bases removed from V and 9 bases from J, the gap between germline ends came to 20 bases. This CDR3 is 15 amino acids long. CDR1 is SGHDT and CDR2 is YYEEEE in the germline V gene.

This chain connects TRBV3-1 to TRBJ2-1; TRBD2 matches 9 bases. The ends lost 0 bases at V and 10 bases at J; junction bases unmatched: 4. The CDR3 totals 14 residues. Germline V gene data show CDR1 as LGHDT and CDR2 as YNNKEL (reference sequence). The CDR3 loop is CASSQDISGREQFF. As DNA, the CDR3 is TGTGCCAGCAGCCAAGATATAAGCGGGAGGGAGCAGTTCTTC.

J is TRBJ1-2 and V is TRBV6-5; D call uncertain. This CDR3 is built from 20 residues. CDR1 is MNHEY, CDR2 SVGAGI, per germline. With 1 base removed from V and 2 bases from J, the gap between germline ends came to 26 bases. The CDR3 sequence: CASSYFAGKSPRLENYGYTF. DNA of the CDR3: TGTGCCAGCAGTTACTTCGCCGGGAAGTCACCCCGCCTAGAAAACTATGGCTACACCTTC.

The V and J genes are TRBV5-1 and TRBJ2-2; D perhaps matches TRBD1 (5 bases). This CDR3 has 13 residues. Trimming removed 2 bases at V and 5 bases at J, with 7 bases between. From germline, CDR1 is SGHRS and CDR2 YFSETQ. The CDR3 nucleotides read TGCGCCAGCAGCTTTAAGGGGACCGGGGAGCTGTTTTTT. Its protein product is CASSFKGTGELFF.

The rearrangement uses TRBV20-1 and TRBJ1-4; the match to TRBD1 covers 7 bases. This CDR3 has 11 amino acids. Germline V gives CDR1 DFQATT, CDR2 SNEGSKA (reference sequence). J lost 9 bases, V lost 7 bases, and 5 bases had no gene match. In nucleotides, the CDR3 is TGCAGTGGACTGACAGGGAAAAAACTGTTTTTT. Translating gives CSGLTGKKLFF.

The chain employs TRBV7-6 and TRBJ2-1; D is perhaps TRBD1 or TRBD2 (7 bases each). V dropped 9 bases and J dropped 9 bases, with 15 bases sitting between them. There are 12 residues in the CDR3. Germline values: CDR1 SGHVS, CDR2 FNYEAQ. The chain's CDR3 is CASRGGGGEQFF. The CDR3 bases are TGTGCCAGTCGGGGAGGGGGCGGTGAGCAGTTCTTC.

This chain connects TRBV30 to TRBJ1-2; 7 bases fit TRBD1. Trimming cost V 2 bases and J 7 bases; bases outside gene matches: 1. This CDR3 region has 11 residues. CDR1 is GTSNPN and CDR2 is SVGIG in the germline V gene (reference sequence). CDR3 in amino acids: CAWSQGGGYTF. The DNA of the CDR3 is TGTGCCTGGAGTCAGGGGGGTGGCTACACCTTC.